The next 15 T cell receptor beta chains were all read from a single sample in a study of T cell responses to AZD1222 COVID-19 vaccine (TCRdb year 2021). The library was generated by the immunoSEQ multiplex PCR assay. The table was pulled from immuneACCESS by TCRdb, which kept in-frame rearrangements only. Such tables lose some clones; where checked, under half of the loss comes from unresolved V genes, and the rest has no known cause. The sample table shows 85,000 to 100,000 clones, and around 86% are seen once. The leading ten clones occupy 5% to 7.5% of the sample. The time point label of this sample denotes: baseline before first vaccination. Material: peripheral blood, obtained on day 0 of AZD1222 vaccination. Receptors originate from an adult in good health.

Worth noting for this clone: A read error may produce the germline difference seen at one junction end. J is TRBJ2-2 and V is TRBV5-1, with TRBD2 matching 9 bases. The CDR3 consists of 18 residues. Germline assignment: CDR1 SGHRS and CDR2 YFSETQ. DNA of the CDR3: TGCGCCCGCAGCTTGGGACTCGCGGGGGGGCTGAGCACCGGGGAGCTGTTTTTT. Amino acid sequence: CARSLGLAGGLSTGELFF.

J is TRBJ2-3 and V is TRBV12-5; D is ambiguous. CDR3 length: 14 residues. The V gene's germline CDR1 is LGHNT and CDR2 FRNRAP. V dropped 1 base and J dropped 6 bases, with 11 bases sitting between them. As DNA, the CDR3 is TGTGCTAGTGGTTTGGAGTCGGCCGGGGATACGCAGTATTTT. It yields the protein CASGLESAGDTQYF. Looking up the rest from reference TRBV12-5 and TRBJ2-3 gives the full variable domain: DARVTQTPRHKVTEMGQEVTMRCQPILGHNTVFWYRQTMMQGLELLAYFRNRAPLDDSGMPKDRFSAEMPDATLATLKIQPSEPRDSAVYFCASGLESAGDTQYFGPGTRLTVL.

The V gene is TRBV9, the J gene TRBJ2-5, with 8 nucleotides matching TRBD2. The CDR3 extends over 16 amino acids. The junction had 6 bases not matched to a gene; V was cut back by 0 bases and J by 2 bases. The germline gives CDR1 SGDLS, CDR2 YYNGEE. The CDR3 here is CASSVGNSGEQETQYF. The CDR3 DNA reads TGTGCCAGCAGCGTAGGAAATAGCGGGGAGCAAGAGACCCAGTACTTC.

J is TRBJ2-3 and V is TRBV29-1; no reliable D call. The CDR3 length is 15 residues. The germline V gene has CDR1 SQVTM and CDR2 ANQGSEA. Trimming left V 6 bases short and J 2 bases short, with 18 bases between. The CDR3 loop reads CSVVTSHYNTDTQYF. In nucleotides, the CDR3 is TGCAGCGTGGTGACTTCCCACTACAACACAGATACGCAGTATTTT.

This chain connects TRBV5-6 to TRBJ2-7, with D uncertain. The CDR3 runs 14 residues. Trimming shortened V by 7 bases and J by 2 bases, and 16 bases separated the two germline ends. Germline-derived CDR1 and CDR2 are SGHDT and YYEEEE. The CDR3 is CASSPGPGTYEQYF. In DNA, the CDR3 is TGTGCCAGCTCCCCTGGTCCAGGTACCTACGAGCAGTACTTC.

V gene TRBV29-1 combines with J gene TRBJ2-7, with 7 bases that match TRBD1. The CDR3 is 13 amino acids. V shed 3 bases, J shed 3 bases, and the junction held 5 bases outside the gene matches. Germline V gene data show CDR1 as SQVTM and CDR2 as ANQGSEA. In DNA, the CDR3 is TGCAGCGTTGAGGCTGACAGGGACTACGAGCAGTACTTC. It specifies CSVEADRDYEQYF.

This rearrangement joins TRBV7-2 to TRBJ2-7; the match to TRBD2 covers 9 bases. The CDR3 is 15 amino acids. CDR1 and CDR2 from the germline V gene are SGHTA and FQGNSA. With 2 bases clipped from V and 0 bases from J, the junction kept 2 bases outside the gene matches. CDR3 protein: CASSLLAGNSYEQYF. In nucleotides, the CDR3 is TGTGCCAGCAGCTTACTAGCGGGAAACTCCTACGAGCAGTACTTC.

The gene calls are TRBV9 and TRBJ2-1, with 9 bases fitting TRBD1. Germline V gene data show CDR1 as SGDLS and CDR2 as YYNGEE. After removal of 3 bases from V and 5 bases from J, the junction contained 15 bases not matched to a gene. CDR3 length equals 18 residues. The CDR3 nucleotides read TGTGCCAGCAGCGGCGGGACAGGGCTATGGCTATTCCACAATGAGCAGTTCTTC. This translates into CASSGGTGLWLFHNEQFF.

The J gene is TRBJ1-1, the V gene TRBV6-5; tentatively, D is TRBD1 (6 bases). CDR1 and CDR2 (germline): MNHEY, SVGAGI. V shed 6 bases and J shed 4 bases, with 18 bases lying between them. CDR3 length equals 15 residues. The CDR3 nucleotides read TGTGCCAGCAGACAACAGGGAGGCCTGGCCACTGAAGCTTTCTTT. Translated: CASRQQGGLATEAFF.

The chain is built from TRBV30 and TRBJ1-2; D is ambiguous. Per the germline V gene, CDR1 is GTSNPN and CDR2 is SVGIG (reference sequence). V gave up 3 bases and J gave up 1 base, with 12 bases separating them. The CDR3 has 14 amino acids. CDR3 sequence: CAWSSGGGNYGYTF. The CDR3 region has the DNA TGTGCCTGGAGCTCAGGCGGTGGTAACTATGGCTACACCTTC.

The chain has TRBV5-8 and TRBJ2-5, with a possible D match to TRBD1 (6 bases). The CDR3 has 15 amino acids. V lost 4 bases, J lost 5 bases, and 18 bases lay in between. Germline CDR1 and CDR2: SGHTS and YDEGEE. This CDR3 is CASSPFLGARETQYF. The CDR3 nucleotides read TGTGCCAGCAGCCCGTTTCTGGGGGCGCGGGAGACCCAGTACTTC.

The V and J genes are TRBV5-4 and TRBJ1-6; D gene unclear. V was cut by 0 bases and J by 8 bases, with 12 bases left in between. CDR1 is SGHNT and CDR2 is YYREEE in the germline V gene (reference sequence). This CDR3 has 15 residues. CDR3 sequence reads: CASSLAVGSDSPLHF. The CDR3 nucleotides read TGTGCCAGCAGCTTGGCCGTGGGGTCGGATTCACCCCTCCACTTT.

The chain has TRBV13 and TRBJ1-1; D possibly corresponds to TRBD1 (5 bases). The CDR3 covers 15 residues. The germline CDR1 and CDR2 sequences are PRHDT and FYEKMQ (reference sequence). Trimming cost V 6 bases and J 1 base, with 15 bases left between them. The DNA for the CDR3 is TGTGCCAGCAGGGCTCGGGGGTCTGGGAACACTGAAGCTTTCTTT. Translated: CASRARGSGNTEAFF.

The V call is TRBV7-9, the J call TRBJ2-1; TRBD1 matches at 10 bases. From germline, CDR1 is SEHNR and CDR2 FQNEAQ (reference sequence). The V segment lost 6 bases and the J segment 6 bases; nucleotides outside the gene matches: 8. The CDR3 length is 15 residues. CDR3 sequence reads: CASSRGQGVLNEQFF. In DNA form, the CDR3 reads TGTGCCAGCAGTCGAGGACAGGGGGTGCTCAATGAGCAGTTCTTC.

This chain links TRBV5-6 with TRBJ1-2; D uncertain. The germline V and J ends were trimmed by 3 bases and 1 base, with 7 bases remaining between them. CDR1 is SGHDT, CDR2 YYEEEE, per germline. This CDR3 is 13 amino acids long. In DNA form, the CDR3 reads TGTGCCAGCAGCTCTGGGCGTAACTATGGCTACACCTTC. This gives the protein CASSSGRNYGYTF. The full variable domain, its missing parts supplied by reference TRBV5-6 and TRBJ1-2, is DAGVTQSPTHLIKTRGQQVTLRCSPKSGHDTVSWYQQALGQGPQFIFQYYEEEERQRGNFPDRFSGHQFPNYSSELNVNALLLGDSALYLCASSSGRNYGYTFGSGTRLTVV.